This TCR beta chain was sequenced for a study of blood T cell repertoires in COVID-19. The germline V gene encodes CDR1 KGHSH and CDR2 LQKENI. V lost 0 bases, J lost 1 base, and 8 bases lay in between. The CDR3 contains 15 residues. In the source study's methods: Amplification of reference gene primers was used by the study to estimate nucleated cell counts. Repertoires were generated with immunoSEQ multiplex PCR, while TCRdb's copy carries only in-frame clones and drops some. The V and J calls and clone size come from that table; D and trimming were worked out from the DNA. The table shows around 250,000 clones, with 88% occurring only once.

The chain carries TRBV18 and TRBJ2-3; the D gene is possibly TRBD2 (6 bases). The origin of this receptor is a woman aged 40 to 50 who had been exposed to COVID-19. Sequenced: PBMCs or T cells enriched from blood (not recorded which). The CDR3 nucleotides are TGTGCCAGCTCACCACCGGCTAGCGGCACAGATACGCAGTATTTT. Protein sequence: CASSPPASGTDTQYF.